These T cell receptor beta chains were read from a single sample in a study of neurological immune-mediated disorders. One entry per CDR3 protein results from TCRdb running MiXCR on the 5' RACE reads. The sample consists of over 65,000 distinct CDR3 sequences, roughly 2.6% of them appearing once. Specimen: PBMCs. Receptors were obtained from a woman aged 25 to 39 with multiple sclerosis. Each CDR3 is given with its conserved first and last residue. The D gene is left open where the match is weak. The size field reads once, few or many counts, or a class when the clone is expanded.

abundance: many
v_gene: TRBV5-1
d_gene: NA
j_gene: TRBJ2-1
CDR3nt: TGCGCCAGCAGCATCGGTAGCTACCCTTACTACAATGAGCAGTTCTTC
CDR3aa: CASSIGSYPYYNEQFF

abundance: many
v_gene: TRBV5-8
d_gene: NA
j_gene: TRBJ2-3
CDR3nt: TGTGCCAGCAGCTTGTATCTGGGGTCGACAGATACGCAGTATTTT
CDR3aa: CASSLYLGSTDTQYF

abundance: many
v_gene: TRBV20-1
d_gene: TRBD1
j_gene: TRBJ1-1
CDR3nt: TGCAGTGCTAAGGGACAGGGGAGGTCTGTGGCTTTCTTT
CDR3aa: CSAKGQGRSVAFF

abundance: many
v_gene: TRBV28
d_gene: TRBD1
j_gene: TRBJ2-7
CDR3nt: TGTGCCAGCAGTCCTGAACGGACAGGCCCCTACGAGCAGTACTTC
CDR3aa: CASSPERTGPYEQYF

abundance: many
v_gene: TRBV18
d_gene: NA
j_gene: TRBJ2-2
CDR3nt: TGTGCCAGCTCACGATCTGACGGGAGAACCGGGGAGCTGTTTTTT
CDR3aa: CASSRSDGRTGELFF

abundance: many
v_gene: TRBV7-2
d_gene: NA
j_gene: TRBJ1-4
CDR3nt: TGTGCCAGCAGCTTAGTTGGGGGTGAAAAACTGTTTTTT
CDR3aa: CASSLVGGEKLFF

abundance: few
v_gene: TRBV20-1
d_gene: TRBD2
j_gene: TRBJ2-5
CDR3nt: TGCAGTGCTAGATCCACAACTAGCGGCCCTGCCGGGAGCCAGTACTTC
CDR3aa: CSARSTTSGPAGSQYF

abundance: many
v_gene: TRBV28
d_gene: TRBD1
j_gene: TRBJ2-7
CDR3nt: TGTGCCAGCAGTTGGGGACAGGGCGCCTTCTACGAGCAGTACTTC
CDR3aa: CASSWGQGAFYEQYF

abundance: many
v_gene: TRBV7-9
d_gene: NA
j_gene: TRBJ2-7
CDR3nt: TGTGCCAGCAGCCCCCGGGCGGGTCGAGCGTTCCCCTACGAGCAGTACTTC
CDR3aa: CASSPRAGRAFPYEQYF

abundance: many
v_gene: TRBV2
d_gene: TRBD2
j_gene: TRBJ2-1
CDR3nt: TGTGCCAGCAGTAGGGGGACTAGCGGGGTTAATGAGCAGTTCTTC
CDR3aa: CASSRGTSGVNEQFF

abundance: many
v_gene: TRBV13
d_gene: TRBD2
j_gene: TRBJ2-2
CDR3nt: TGTGCCAGCAGCTTCCATGGACTAGCGGGAGCTTACACCGGGGAGCTGTTTTTT
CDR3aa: CASSFHGLAGAYTGELFF

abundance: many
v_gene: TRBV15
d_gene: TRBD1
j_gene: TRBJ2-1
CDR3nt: TGTGCCACCAGCGGACTCAGGACAGGACGGGAAGGGGAGCAGTTCTTC
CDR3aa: CATSGLRTGREGEQFF

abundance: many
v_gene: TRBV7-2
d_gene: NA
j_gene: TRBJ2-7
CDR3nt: TGTGCCAGCAGCCCCGCTCTGCTCTCCTACGAGCAGTACTTC
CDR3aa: CASSPALLSYEQYF

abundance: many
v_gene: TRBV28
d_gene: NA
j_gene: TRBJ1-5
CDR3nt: TGTGCCAGTCGGGGGTATCAAGGGTCCTATAGCAATCAGCCCCAGCATTTT
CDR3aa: CASRGYQGSYSNQPQHF

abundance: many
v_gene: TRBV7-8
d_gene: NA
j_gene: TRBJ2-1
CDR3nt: TGTGCCAGCAGCTCCCTCGGTGGAGCGTGGCAGTTCTTC
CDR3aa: CASSSLGGAWQFF

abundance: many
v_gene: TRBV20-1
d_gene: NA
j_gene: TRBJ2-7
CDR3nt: TGCAGTGCGCCTGCCCTAGCGCCAGACTACGAGCAGTACTTC
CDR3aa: CSAPALAPDYEQYF

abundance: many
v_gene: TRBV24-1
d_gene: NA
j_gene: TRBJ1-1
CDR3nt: TGTGCCACCAGTGGGGACACTGAAGCTTTCTTT
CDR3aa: CATSGDTEAFF

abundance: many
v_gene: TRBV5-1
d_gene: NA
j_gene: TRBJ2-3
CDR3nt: TGCGCCAGCAGCGACGGGACACCTAGCACAGATACGCAGTATTTT
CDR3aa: CASSDGTPSTDTQYF

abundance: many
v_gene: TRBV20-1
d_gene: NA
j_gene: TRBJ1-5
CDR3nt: TGCAGTGCTAGAGTCAGAGGGAGAGGTTGGATTAATCAGCCCCAGCATTTT
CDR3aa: CSARVRGRGWINQPQHF

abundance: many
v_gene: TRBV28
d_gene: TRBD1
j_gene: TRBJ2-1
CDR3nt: TGTGCCAGCAGTTCGAGACAGGGTCCCAAGTTCGATGAGCAGTTCTTC
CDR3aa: CASSSRQGPKFDEQFF

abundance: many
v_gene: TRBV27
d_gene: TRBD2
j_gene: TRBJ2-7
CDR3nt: TGTGCCACCTCTCTAACTAGCGGCTCCTACGAGCAGTACTTC
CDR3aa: CATSLTSGSYEQYF

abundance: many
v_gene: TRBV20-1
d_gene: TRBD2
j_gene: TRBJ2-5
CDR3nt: TGCAGTGCCCTAGAGGTGGGCGGGAGGGTCGGAGAGACCCAGTACTTC
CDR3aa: CSALEVGGRVGETQYF